This T cell receptor beta chain appears in the sequencing data of a study of OX40 agonist ivuxolimab in advanced cancers. Generated by immunoSEQ multiplex PCR, the TCRdb table keeps only in-frame clones and is missing some. The sample shows more than 50,000 clones, about 83% of them seen only once. The CDR3 spans 14 residues. Germline V gene lookup returns CDR1 SGHDT and CDR2 YYEEEE. V was trimmed by 2 bases and J by 0 bases, leaving 9 bases between them. The TCR sequence derives from an adult with an advanced solid tumor such as melanoma, head and neck, liver or kidney cancer. Here the sequenced sample was CD4+ or CD8+ T cells sorted from blood, taken in a trial of the OX40 agonist ivuxolimab. V usage is TRBV5-6 and J usage is TRBJ2-7; D may be TRBD2 (5 bases). The CDR3 region is CASSFSGSSYEQYF. The CDR3 coding sequence is TGTGCCAGCAGCTTTAGTGGGAGCTCCTACGAGCAGTACTTC.